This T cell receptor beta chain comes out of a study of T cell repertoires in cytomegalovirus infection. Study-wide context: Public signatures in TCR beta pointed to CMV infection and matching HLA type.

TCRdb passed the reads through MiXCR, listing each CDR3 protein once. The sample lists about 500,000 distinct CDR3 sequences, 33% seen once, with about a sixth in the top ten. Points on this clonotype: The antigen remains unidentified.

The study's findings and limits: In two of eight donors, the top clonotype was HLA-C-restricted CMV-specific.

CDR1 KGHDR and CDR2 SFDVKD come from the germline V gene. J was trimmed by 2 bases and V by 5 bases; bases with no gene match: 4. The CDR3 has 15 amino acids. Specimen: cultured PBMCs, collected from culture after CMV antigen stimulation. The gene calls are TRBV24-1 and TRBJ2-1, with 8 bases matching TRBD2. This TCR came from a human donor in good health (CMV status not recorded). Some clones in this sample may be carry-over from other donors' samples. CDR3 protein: CATSATTSAYNEQFF. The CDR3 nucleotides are TGTGCCACCAGTGCCACGACTAGCGCCTACAATGAGCAGTTCTTC.